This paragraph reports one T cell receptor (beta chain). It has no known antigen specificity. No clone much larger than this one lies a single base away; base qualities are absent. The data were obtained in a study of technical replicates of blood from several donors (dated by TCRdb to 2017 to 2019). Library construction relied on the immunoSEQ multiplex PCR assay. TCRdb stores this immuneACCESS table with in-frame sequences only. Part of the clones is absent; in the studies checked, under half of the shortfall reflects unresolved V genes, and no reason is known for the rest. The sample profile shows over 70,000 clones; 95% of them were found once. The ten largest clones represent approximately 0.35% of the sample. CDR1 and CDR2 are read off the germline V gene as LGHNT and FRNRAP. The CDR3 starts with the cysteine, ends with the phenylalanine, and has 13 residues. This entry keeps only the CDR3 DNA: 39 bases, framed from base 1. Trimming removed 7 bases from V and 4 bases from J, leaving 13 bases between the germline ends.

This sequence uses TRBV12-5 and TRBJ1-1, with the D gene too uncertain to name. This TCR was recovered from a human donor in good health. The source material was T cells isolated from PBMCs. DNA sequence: TGTGCTAGTGAACTGCCCGGGTTCACTGAAGCTTTCTTT. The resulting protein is CASELPGFTEAFF.